This entry is about one T cell receptor (beta chain). No antigen is known for it. Nothing much larger sits one base from this clone, and base qualities are not available. The data stem from a study of blood T cell repertoires in COVID-19 (dated by TCRdb to 2020 to 2022). The study in broad terms: The collaborator samples originated in the United States, Italy and Spain and spanned the acute and convalescent phases of COVID-19. A freely available public database, intended as a resource for researchers studying the immune response to SARS-CoV-2, is where the repertoires were released. The samples were drawn from the first 160 participants of the ongoing ImmuneRACE study and from under 1,500 subjects provided by 6 global collaborators. Deeply sampled blood TCRbeta repertoires from subjects exposed to, actively infected with, or recovered from COVID-19 were included in the dataset. Where HLA class I and class II types were available, the types were taken from metadata supplied by the sample provider, not from assay-based typing. The material from the prospective study consisted of cDNA or gDNA derived from T cells, B-cell-depleted T cells, or PBMCs. A de-identified subject ID, COVID-19 status, age in years and sex were almost always included in the sample metadata. The investigation overall reported the following: How much clinical and demographic metadata was included differed by source and by participant, and the metadata was provided uncurated.

One collaborating source in Seattle enrolled patients while the patients were actively infected and followed the patients over time throughout the course of disease. Collaborating institutions collected whole blood in K2EDTA tubes following their own protocols. For TCRbeta analysis, collaborator samples were shipped as frozen whole blood, as isolated PBMCs, or as DNA extracted from either sample type. The immunoSEQ Assay, a bias-controlled multiplex PCR, was used to amplify TCRbeta CDR3 regions from genomic DNA. The published analysis was carried out like this. The number of nucleated cells in each sample was estimated by amplification of reference gene primers within the assay. To quantify the absolute abundance of each unique TCRbeta CDR3 rearrangement, sequence reads were collapsed and filtered. For each sample, productive Simpson clonality was calculated as the square root of Simpson's diversity index across productive rearrangements. TCRdb carries this immuneACCESS record with in-frame sequences only. Its versions omit some clonotypes, under half of them owing to an unresolved V gene in the studies checked, with the rest unexplained. That table supplies the V and J calls and clone size; D and trimming were determined from the DNA. This sample gives about 230,000 clones in total; 83% of them show up just once. The ten largest clones take up around 1.3% of the sample.

This receptor was obtained from a woman in her thirties with COVID-19, enrolled during active disease. Material: peripheral blood.

The DNA sequence is TGTGCCAGTAGTTCGCCCTTCGTCGGGGTCTACGAGCAGTACTTC. It encodes CASSSPFVGVYEQYF. The V and J segments used are TRBV19 and TRBJ2-7, with TRBD2 perhaps the D gene, on 5 matching bases. As encoded in the germline V gene (reference sequence), CDR1 is LNHDA while CDR2 is SQIVND. The V and J ends are trimmed by 5 bases and 3 bases, leaving 17 bases between them. The CDR3 holds 15 amino acids from the cysteine to the phenylalanine. The entry retains the CDR3 DNA only, 45 bases that are in frame from base 1.